This passage covers 29 T cell receptor beta chains from one sample sequenced in a study of blood T cell repertoires in COVID-19. Some clones are missing from TCRdb's copy, which holds only in-frame ones; the method was immunoSEQ multiplex PCR. Of just under 350,000 clones in the sample, about nine tenths were seen once. Material: peripheral blood. The receptors come from a woman in her 70s with COVID-19, enrolled during active disease.

The CDR3 nucleotides read TGTGCCAGCAGCTCTCTATCCGGGACACTTTTCCGTGGGACCCACGAGCAGTACTTC. As protein: CASSSLSGTLFRGTHEQYF. J is TRBJ2-7 and V is TRBV5-6, with D tentatively TRBD1 (6 bases). The CDR3 is made up of 19 amino acids. The germline gives CDR1 SGHDT, CDR2 YYEEEE. V was clipped by 3 bases and J by 5 bases, with 30 bases between them.

This rearrangement joins TRBV19 to TRBJ1-1, with 9 bases aligning to TRBD1. J gave up 2 bases and V 4 bases, and 2 bases lay outside the gene matches. In germline, CDR1 is LNHDA, CDR2 SQIVND (reference sequence). The CDR3 has 14 amino acids. CDR3 DNA: TGTGCCAGTAGTAGGGACAGGGATAACACTGAAGCTTTCTTT. Its protein product is CASSRDRDNTEAFF.

This clone has only one observation. This chain links TRBV19 with TRBJ1-4; 7 bases map to TRBD1. Germline V gives CDR1 LNHDA, CDR2 SQIVND (reference sequence). The J segment lost 3 bases and the V segment lost 4 bases, leaving 8 bases of the junction unmatched. This CDR3 spans 16 amino acids. In nucleotides, the CDR3 is TGTGCCAGTAGTACAACAGGGGTCGAGGCTAATGAAAAACTGTTTTTT. It translates to CASSTTGVEANEKLFF.

The chain joins TRBV4-1 to TRBJ1-4; D may be TRBD1 (5 bases). The germline V gene has CDR1 MGHRA and CDR2 YSYEKL. The CDR3 runs 14 residues. V shed 1 base and J shed 8 bases, with 11 bases lying between them. The CDR3 DNA sequence: TGCGCCAGCAGCCAAGGGCAGGGAAACGAAAAACTGTTTTTT. Translated: CASSQGQGNEKLFF.

The chain joins TRBV7-2 to TRBJ2-7; TRBD1 might be the D (6 bases). The CDR3 spans 14 residues. The germline gives CDR1 SGHTA, CDR2 FQGNSA. Deletions cut 3 bases from V and 1 base from J, with 10 bases between. CDR3 DNA: TGTGCCAGCAGCTTCGACAGGTCTTCCTACGAGCAGTACTTC. It yields the protein CASSFDRSSYEQYF.

This sequence joins TRBV12-3 or TRBV12-4 and TRBJ1-1; D unresolved. The CDR3 loop spans 13 amino acids. V was shortened by 2 bases and J by 10 bases, with 14 bases between the two germline ends. The CDR3 nucleotides are TGTGCCAGCAGTTTATCCCAGCCGGCTAGAGCTTTCTTT. It encodes CASSLSQPARAFF.

This rearrangement joins TRBV5-4 to TRBJ2-1; perhaps TRBD2 as D (6 bases). The CDR3 length is 15 residues. Germline V gene sequence: CDR1 SGHNT, CDR2 YYREEE (reference sequence). V was trimmed by 5 bases and J by 0 bases, leaving 12 bases between them. The CDR3 DNA follows: TGTGCCAGCAGTCCGGGACTGCCCTCCTACAATGAGCAGTTCTTC. Its translation is CASSPGLPSYNEQFF.

This chain uses TRBV29-1 with TRBJ1-1; 8 bases are a match to TRBD1. Losses at the gene ends were 6 bases for V and 4 bases for J; bases not matched to a gene: 4. Per germline, CDR1 SQVTM and CDR2 ANQGSEA. The CDR3 consists of 12 residues. CDR3 DNA: TGCAGCGTGAACAGGGGGACCACTGAAGCTTTCTTT. Amino acids: CSVNRGTTEAFF.

The J gene is TRBJ1-1, the V gene TRBV3-1 (or the pseudogene TRBV3-2); the D gene is possibly TRBD1 (5 bases). This CDR3 is 12 amino acids long. V was pared by 1 base and J by 5 bases, with 5 bases between. The germline V gene encodes CDR1 LGHDT and CDR2 YNNKEL (reference sequence). The DNA of the CDR3 is TGTGCCAGCAGCCAAGGACAGACTGAAGCTTTCTTT. Amino acid sequence: CASSQGQTEAFF.

V usage is TRBV30 and J usage is TRBJ1-2; no clear D gene. Germline V gives CDR1 GTSNPN, CDR2 SVGIG (reference sequence). This CDR3 is 13 amino acids long. V lost 0 bases and J 7 bases, leaving 12 bases between the germline ends. This chain's CDR3 is CAWSVGGSGGYTF. CDR3 DNA sequence: TGTGCCTGGAGTGTGGGAGGGAGCGGTGGCTACACCTTC. Filled out from reference TRBV30 and TRBJ1-2, the complete variable domain reads SQTIHQWPATLVQPVGSPLSLECTVEGTSNPNLYWYRQAAGRGLQLLFYSVGIGQISSEVPQNLSASRPQDRQFILSSKKLLLSDSGFYLCAWSVGGSGGYTFGSGTRLTVV.

This clone was observed a few times. The chain joins TRBV7-2 to TRBJ1-1; maybe TRBD1 (6 bases). CDR1 and CDR2 from the germline V gene are SGHTA and FQGNSA. The V and J ends lost 2 bases and 1 base respectively, with 11 bases between them. The CDR3 sequence is 15 residues long. This CDR3 reads CASSLSGTPNTEAFF. The CDR3, as DNA: TGTGCCAGCAGCTTATCTGGGACACCGAACACTGAAGCTTTCTTT.

The chain joins TRBV4-3 to TRBJ1-1; D uncertain. Trimming took off 0 bases at V and 9 bases at J, with 11 bases between the two ends. Germline lookup yields CDR1 LGHNA and CDR2 YSLEER. This CDR3 spans 13 amino acids. Here the CDR3 reads CASSQDYNDKAFF. The CDR3 DNA reads as TGCGCCAGCAGCCAAGATTACAACGACAAAGCTTTCTTT.

The J gene is TRBJ1-1, the V gene TRBV7-9; a weak D match, TRBD1 (5 bases). Trimming pared 7 bases from V and 6 bases from J, leaving 12 bases between. The CDR3 covers 12 residues. Germline-derived CDR1 and CDR2 are SEHNR and FQNEAQ (reference sequence). The CDR3 DNA reads as TGTGCCAGCACCTCAGGGTTTGCTGAAGCTTTCTTT. The encoded protein is CASTSGFAEAFF.

J is TRBJ2-2 and V is TRBV24-1; 9 bases agree with TRBD1. The V gene's germline CDR1 is KGHDR and CDR2 SFDVKD. After removal of 4 bases from V and 6 bases from J, the junction contained 11 bases not matched to a gene. The CDR3 extends over 17 amino acids. CDR3 sequence: CATSDPGQGWGAGELFF. In nucleotides, the CDR3 is TGTGCCACCAGTGACCCCGGACAGGGGTGGGGGGCCGGGGAGCTGTTTTTT.

CDR3 nucleotides: TGTGCCAGCAGTCGCACCGGGAGAGGAGGGGCAGAGACCCAGTACTTC. This translates into CASSRTGRGGAETQYF. The genes are TRBV27 and TRBJ2-5, with D possibly matching TRBD2 (6 bases). V shed 5 bases and J shed 4 bases, with 20 bases lying between them. This CDR3 is 16 amino acids long. Germline CDR1 MNHEY, CDR2 SMNVEV (reference sequence).

The V gene is TRBV30, the J gene TRBJ1-1, with 8 bases lining up with TRBD1. J lost 12 bases, V lost 3 bases, and 6 bases had no gene match. The CDR3 runs 11 residues. Germline CDR1 and CDR2: GTSNPN and SVGIG (reference sequence). CDR3 DNA sequence: TGTGCCTGGAGGGTTCGGGACAGGACTTTCTTT. It specifies CAWRVRDRTFF.

V gene TRBV5-1 combines with J gene TRBJ1-3; tentatively, D is TRBD1 (6 bases). Trimming cost V 4 bases and J 0 bases, with 20 bases left between them. Looked up from germline, CDR1 is SGHRS and CDR2 is YFSETQ. This CDR3 has 18 residues. CDR3 loop: CASSLGTYHLSSGNTIYF. The CDR3 DNA follows: TGCGCCAGCAGCCTAGGGACATATCACCTCAGCTCTGGAAACACCATATATTTT.

The chain carries TRBV12-3 or TRBV12-4 and TRBJ1-1; D gene ambiguous. The CDR3 has 12 residues. V lost 5 bases and J lost 1, with 5 bases in between. In nucleotides, the CDR3 is TGTGCCAGCAGTCCACAGAACACTGAAGCTTTCTTT. Protein sequence: CASSPQNTEAFF.

Only one count was recorded for this clone. This sequence joins TRBV7-9 and TRBJ1-2; 7 bases line up with TRBD1. Losses at the gene ends were 4 bases for V and 8 bases for J; bases not matched to a gene: 10. CDR1 and CDR2 from the germline V gene are SEHNR and FQNEAQ (reference sequence). The CDR3 length is 14 residues. The chain's CDR3 is CASSSGQAWGGYTF. CDR3 DNA: TGTGCCAGCAGCTCTGGACAGGCCTGGGGCGGCTACACCTTC.

The J gene is TRBJ1-2, the V gene TRBV3-1 (or the pseudogene TRBV3-2); perhaps TRBD1 as D (6 bases). Germline V gives CDR1 LGHDT, CDR2 YNNKEL (reference sequence). V lost 4 bases and J 5 bases, leaving 17 bases between the germline ends. This CDR3 is built from 15 residues. The DNA for the CDR3 is TGTGCCAGCAGCCCCCGGGACATTGACGAGTATGGCTACACCTTC. Translating gives CASSPRDIDEYGYTF.

The chain employs TRBV3-1 (or the pseudogene TRBV3-2) and TRBJ2-2; the match to TRBD1 covers 9 bases. Germline CDR1 is LGHDT and CDR2 is YNNKEL (reference sequence). The CDR3 covers 16 residues. Germline trimming cut 4 bases from V and 7 bases from J; bases unmatched to any gene: 10. CDR3 protein: CASSPRRTGAIGELFF. The CDR3 DNA sequence: TGTGCCAGCAGCCCCCGCCGGACAGGGGCGATCGGGGAGCTGTTTTTT.

The gene calls are TRBV7-9 and TRBJ1-1; tentative D call: TRBD1 (6 bases). Per the germline V gene, CDR1 is SEHNR and CDR2 is FQNEAQ (reference sequence). The germline V and J ends were trimmed by 1 base and 2 bases, with 8 bases remaining between them. The CDR3 extends over 14 amino acids. In nucleotides, the CDR3 is TGTGCCAGCAGCTTAGAAGGGGGAAACACTGAAGCTTTCTTT. Protein: CASSLEGGNTEAFF.

This clone was seen a single time. The chain recombines TRBV19 with TRBJ1-5; 10 bases match TRBD1. V lost 5 bases and J lost 2; bases outside the gene matches: 3. The germline gives CDR1 LNHDA, CDR2 SQIVND (reference sequence). The CDR3 sequence is 15 residues long. The CDR3 sequence: CASSRQGAGNQPQHF. In DNA, the CDR3 is TGTGCCAGTAGTCGACAGGGGGCCGGCAATCAGCCCCAGCATTTT.

The chain links TRBV28 to TRBJ1-3, with D tentatively TRBD1 (5 bases). Germline values: CDR1 MDHEN, CDR2 SYDVKM. With 3 bases removed from V and 10 bases from J, the gap between germline ends came to 10 bases. This CDR3 region has 12 residues. CDR3 sequence reads: CASSFYGATIYF. The CDR3 nucleotides read TGTGCCAGCAGTTTTTATGGGGCTACCATATATTTT.

The chain links TRBV10-2 to TRBJ2-5; the match to TRBD2 covers 14 bases. The V gene end was trimmed by 10 bases and the J gene end by 7 bases; junction bases not matched to a gene: 8. CDR3 size: 14 residues. Germline V gene data show CDR1 as WSHSY and CDR2 as SAAADI. The CDR3 loop is CATASTSGGVTQYF. The CDR3 coding sequence is TGCGCCACCGCCTCGACTAGCGGGGGGGTGACCCAGTACTTC.

The rearrangement links TRBV19 to TRBJ2-3; 7 nucleotides align to TRBD1. The CDR3 has 13 residues. Germline CDR1 is LNHDA and CDR2 is SQIVND (reference sequence). The junction had 2 bases not matched to a gene; V was cut back by 4 bases and J by 4 bases. The DNA for the CDR3 is TGTGCCAGTAGTACCACAGGGGCAGATACGCAGTATTTT. Translated: CASSTTGADTQYF. Full variable domain (missing parts from reference TRBV19 and TRBJ2-3): DGGITQSPKYLFRKEGQNVTLSCEQNLNHDAMYWYRQDPGQGLRLIYYSQIVNDFQKGDIAEGYSVSREKKESFPLTVTSAQKNPTAFYLCASSTTGADTQYFGPGTRLTVL.

The chain links TRBV12-3 or TRBV12-4 to TRBJ2-1; the D is unclear. Trimming removed 7 bases at V and 9 bases at J, with 16 bases between. The CDR3 is 13 amino acids. DNA for the CDR3: TGTGCCAGCACCTGGGCCAAACCCTTTGAGCAGTTCTTC. Protein: CASTWAKPFEQFF.

This chain uses TRBV18 with TRBJ2-7; 8 nucleotides align to TRBD1. Trimming removed 6 bases from V and 0 bases from J; junction bases left unmatched: 7. The CDR3 extends over 15 amino acids. Germline values: CDR1 KGHSH, CDR2 LQKENI. The CDR3, as DNA: TGTGCCAGCTCCCTTGACAGGGGACACTCCTACGAGCAGTACTTC. Translating it yields CASSLDRGHSYEQYF.

The rearrangement joins TRBV12-3 or TRBV12-4 to TRBJ1-1, with 8 bases lining up with TRBD1. The CDR3 is 13 amino acids. V shed 8 bases, J shed 4 bases, and the junction held 6 bases outside the gene matches. The CDR3 nucleotides are TGTGCCAGCGGACAGGGATTGATCACTGAAGCTTTCTTT. The encoded protein is CASGQGLITEAFF.